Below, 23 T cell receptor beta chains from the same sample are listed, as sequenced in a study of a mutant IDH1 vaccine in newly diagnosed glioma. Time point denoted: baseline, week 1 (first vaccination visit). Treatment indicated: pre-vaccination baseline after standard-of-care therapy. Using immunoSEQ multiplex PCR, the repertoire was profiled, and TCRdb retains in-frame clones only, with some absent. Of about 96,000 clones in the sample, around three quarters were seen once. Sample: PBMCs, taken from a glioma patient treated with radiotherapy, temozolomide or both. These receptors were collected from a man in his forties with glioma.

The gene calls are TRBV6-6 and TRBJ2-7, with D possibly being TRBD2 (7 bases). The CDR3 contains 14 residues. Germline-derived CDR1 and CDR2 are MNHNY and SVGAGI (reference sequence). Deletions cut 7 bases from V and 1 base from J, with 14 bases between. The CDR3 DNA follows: TGTGCCAGCATCGACGGGGGGCGATCCTACGAGCAGTACTTC. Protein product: CASIDGGRSYEQYF.

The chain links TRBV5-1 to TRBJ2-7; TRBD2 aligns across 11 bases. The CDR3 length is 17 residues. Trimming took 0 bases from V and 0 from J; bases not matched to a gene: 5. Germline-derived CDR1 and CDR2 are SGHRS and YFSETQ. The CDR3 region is CASSLGPGLAASYEQYF. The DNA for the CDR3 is TGCGCCAGCAGCTTGGGCCCGGGACTAGCGGCCTCCTACGAGCAGTACTTC.

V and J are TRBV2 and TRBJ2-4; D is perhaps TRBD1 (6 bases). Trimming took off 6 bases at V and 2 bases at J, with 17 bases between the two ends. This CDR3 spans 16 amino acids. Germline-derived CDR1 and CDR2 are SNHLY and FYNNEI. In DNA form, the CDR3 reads TGTGCCAGCAGGAGGGCCCCCGGGACACCCAAAAACATTCAGTACTTC. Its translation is CASRRAPGTPKNIQYF.

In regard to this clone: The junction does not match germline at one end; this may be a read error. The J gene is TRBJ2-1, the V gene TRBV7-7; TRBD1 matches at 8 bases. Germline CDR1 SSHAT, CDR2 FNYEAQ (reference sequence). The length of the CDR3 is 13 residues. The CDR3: CASSRQGTGEQFF. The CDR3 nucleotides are TGTGCTAGCAGCCGACAGGGGACCGGTGAGCAGTTCTTC.

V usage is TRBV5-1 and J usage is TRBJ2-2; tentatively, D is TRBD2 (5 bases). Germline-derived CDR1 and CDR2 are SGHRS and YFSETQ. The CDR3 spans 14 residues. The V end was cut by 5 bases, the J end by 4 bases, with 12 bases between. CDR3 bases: TGCGCCAGCAGTCGTGAGGGTGGCACCGGGGAGCTGTTTTTT. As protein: CASSREGGTGELFF.

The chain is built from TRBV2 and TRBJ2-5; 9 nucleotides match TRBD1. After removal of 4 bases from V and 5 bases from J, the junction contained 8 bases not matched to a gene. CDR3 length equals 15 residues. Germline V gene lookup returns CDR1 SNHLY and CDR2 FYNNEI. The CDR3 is CASSGGTGRGETQYF. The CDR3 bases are TGTGCCAGCAGTGGGGGGACAGGGCGCGGGGAGACCCAGTACTTC.

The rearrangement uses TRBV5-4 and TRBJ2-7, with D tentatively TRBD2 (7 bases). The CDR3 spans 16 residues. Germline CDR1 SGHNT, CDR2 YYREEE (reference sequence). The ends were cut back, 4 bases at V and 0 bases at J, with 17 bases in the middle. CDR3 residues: CASSPWGAGASYEQYF. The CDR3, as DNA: TGTGCCAGCAGCCCCTGGGGGGCGGGGGCCTCCTACGAGCAGTACTTC. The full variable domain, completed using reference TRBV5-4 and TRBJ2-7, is ETGVTQSPTHLIKTRGQQVTLRCSSQSGHNTVSWYQQALGQGPQFIFQYYREEENGRGNFPPRFSGLQFPNYSSELNVNALELDDSALYLCASSPWGAGASYEQYFGPGTRLTVT.

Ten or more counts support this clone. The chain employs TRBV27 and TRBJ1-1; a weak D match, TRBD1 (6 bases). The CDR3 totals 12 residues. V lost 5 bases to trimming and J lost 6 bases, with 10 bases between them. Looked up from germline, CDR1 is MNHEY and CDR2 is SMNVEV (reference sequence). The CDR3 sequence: CASSIRGSEAFF. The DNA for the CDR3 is TGTGCCAGCAGTATCAGGGGTTCTGAAGCTTTCTTT.

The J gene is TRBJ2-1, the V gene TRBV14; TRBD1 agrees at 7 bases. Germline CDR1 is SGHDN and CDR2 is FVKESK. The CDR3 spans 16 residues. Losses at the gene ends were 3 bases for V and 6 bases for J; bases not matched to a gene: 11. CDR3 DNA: TGTGCCAGCAGCCAGATGGGACAGCTTTTTGCCAATGAGCAGTTCTTC. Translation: CASSQMGQLFANEQFF.

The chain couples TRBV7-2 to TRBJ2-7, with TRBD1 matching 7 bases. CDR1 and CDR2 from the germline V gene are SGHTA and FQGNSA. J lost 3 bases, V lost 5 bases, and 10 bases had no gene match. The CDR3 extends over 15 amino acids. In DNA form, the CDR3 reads TGTGCCAGCAGCCCCCAGGGGGAAGTGAACTACGAGCAGTACTTC. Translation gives CASSPQGEVNYEQYF.

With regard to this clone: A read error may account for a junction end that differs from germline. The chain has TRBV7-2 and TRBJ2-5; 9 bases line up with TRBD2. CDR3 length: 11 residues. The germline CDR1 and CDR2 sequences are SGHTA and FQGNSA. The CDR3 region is CASSLSGSLDF. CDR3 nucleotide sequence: TGTGCCAGCAGCCTTAGCGGGAGCTTGGACTTC.

The CDR3 DNA is TGTGCCAGCAGTCCCCGGACCCGGACTGAAGCTTTCTTT. This gives the protein CASSPRTRTEAFF. V is TRBV6-6 and J is TRBJ1-1; D not certain. With 5 bases removed from V and 5 bases from J, the gap between germline ends came to 12 bases. The CDR3 has 13 residues. Germline CDR1 and CDR2: MNHNY and SVGAGI (reference sequence).

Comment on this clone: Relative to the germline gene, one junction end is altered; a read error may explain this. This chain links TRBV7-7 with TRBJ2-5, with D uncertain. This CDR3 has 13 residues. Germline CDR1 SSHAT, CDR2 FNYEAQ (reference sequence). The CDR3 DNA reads TGTGCTAGCAGCTTACGGGTCCAAGAGACCCAGTACTTC. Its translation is CASSLRVQETQYF.

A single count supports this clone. CDR3 DNA sequence: TGTGCCAGTAGGAGGGGACTAGCGAACTACAATGAGCAGTTCTTC. Translation gives CASRRGLANYNEQFF. The J gene is TRBJ2-1, the V gene TRBV19; 10 bases are shared with TRBD2. This CDR3 comprises 15 residues. With V trimmed by 6 bases and J by 3 bases, 5 bases remained unmatched. Germline lookup yields CDR1 LNHDA and CDR2 SQIVND (reference sequence).

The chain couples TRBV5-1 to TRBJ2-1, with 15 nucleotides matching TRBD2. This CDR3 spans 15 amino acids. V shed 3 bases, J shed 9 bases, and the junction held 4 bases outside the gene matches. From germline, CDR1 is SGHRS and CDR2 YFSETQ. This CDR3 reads CASSWGLAGGGEQFF. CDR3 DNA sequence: TGCGCCAGCAGCTGGGGACTAGCGGGAGGAGGTGAGCAGTTCTTC.

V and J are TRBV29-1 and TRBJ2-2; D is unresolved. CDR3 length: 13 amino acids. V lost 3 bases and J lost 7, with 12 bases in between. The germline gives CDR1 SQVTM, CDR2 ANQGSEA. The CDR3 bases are TGCAGCGTTGACAGGACGGGCGGCGGGGAGCTGTTTTTT. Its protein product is CSVDRTGGGELFF.

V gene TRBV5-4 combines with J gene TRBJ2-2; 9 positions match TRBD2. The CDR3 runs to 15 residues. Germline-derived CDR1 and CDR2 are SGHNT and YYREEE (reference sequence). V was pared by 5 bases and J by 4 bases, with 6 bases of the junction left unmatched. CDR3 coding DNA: TGTGCCAGCAGACCCCGGCGGGGGGGCACCGGGGAGCTGTTTTTT. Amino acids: CASRPRRGGTGELFF.

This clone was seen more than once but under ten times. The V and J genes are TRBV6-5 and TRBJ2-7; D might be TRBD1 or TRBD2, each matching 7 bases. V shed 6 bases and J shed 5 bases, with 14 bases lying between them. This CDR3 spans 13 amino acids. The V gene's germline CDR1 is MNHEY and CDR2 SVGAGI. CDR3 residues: CASSQGEGDEQYF. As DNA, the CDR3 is TGTGCCAGCAGCCAGGGGGAGGGTGACGAGCAGTACTTC.

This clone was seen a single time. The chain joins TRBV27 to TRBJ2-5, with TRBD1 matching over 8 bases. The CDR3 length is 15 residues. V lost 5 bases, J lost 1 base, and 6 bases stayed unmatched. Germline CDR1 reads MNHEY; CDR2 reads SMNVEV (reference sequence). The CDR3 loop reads CASSRPGQVQETQYF. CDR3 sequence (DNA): TGTGCCAGCAGTCGACCGGGACAGGTCCAAGAGACCCAGTACTTC.

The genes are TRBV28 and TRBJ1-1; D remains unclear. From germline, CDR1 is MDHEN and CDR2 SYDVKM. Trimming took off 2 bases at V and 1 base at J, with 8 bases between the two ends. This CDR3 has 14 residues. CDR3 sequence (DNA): TGTGCCAGCAGTTTACCCGGGAGGAACACTGAAGCTTTCTTT. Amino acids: CASSLPGRNTEAFF.

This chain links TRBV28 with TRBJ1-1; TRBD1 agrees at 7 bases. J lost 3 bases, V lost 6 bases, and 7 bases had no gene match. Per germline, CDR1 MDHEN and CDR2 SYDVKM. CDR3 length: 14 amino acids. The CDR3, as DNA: TGTGCCAGCAGGCCACAGGGGCCGGACACTGAAGCTTTCTTT. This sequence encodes CASRPQGPDTEAFF.

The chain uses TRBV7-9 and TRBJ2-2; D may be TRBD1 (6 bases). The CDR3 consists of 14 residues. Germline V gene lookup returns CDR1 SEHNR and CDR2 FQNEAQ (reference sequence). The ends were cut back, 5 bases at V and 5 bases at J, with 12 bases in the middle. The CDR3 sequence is CASSHREITGELFF. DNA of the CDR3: TGTGCCAGCAGCCACAGGGAAATTACCGGGGAGCTGTTTTTT.

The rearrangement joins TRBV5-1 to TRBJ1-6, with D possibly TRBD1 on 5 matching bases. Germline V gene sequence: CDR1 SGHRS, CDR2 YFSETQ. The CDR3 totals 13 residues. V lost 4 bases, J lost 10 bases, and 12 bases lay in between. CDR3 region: CASSPGRESPLHF. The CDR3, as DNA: TGCGCCAGCAGCCCAGGGAGGGAATCACCCCTCCACTTT.